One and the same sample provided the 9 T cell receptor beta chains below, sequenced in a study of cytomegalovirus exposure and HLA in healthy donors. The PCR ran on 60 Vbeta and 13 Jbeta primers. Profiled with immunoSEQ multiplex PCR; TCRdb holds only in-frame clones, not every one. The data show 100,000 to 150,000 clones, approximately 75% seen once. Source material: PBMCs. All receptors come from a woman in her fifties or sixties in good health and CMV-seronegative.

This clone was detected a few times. In nucleotides, the CDR3 is TGTGCCAGCAGTTTATACGCGCGGGTCCTAGCGGGAGGCTCGGATACGCAGTATTTT. It codes for CASSLYARVLAGGSDTQYF. The chain links TRBV27 to TRBJ2-3; 11 nucleotides agree with TRBD2. Germline CDR1 reads MNHEY; CDR2 reads SMNVEV (reference sequence). V lost 1 base to trimming and J lost 6 bases; unmatched junction nucleotides: 15. The CDR3 length is 19 residues.

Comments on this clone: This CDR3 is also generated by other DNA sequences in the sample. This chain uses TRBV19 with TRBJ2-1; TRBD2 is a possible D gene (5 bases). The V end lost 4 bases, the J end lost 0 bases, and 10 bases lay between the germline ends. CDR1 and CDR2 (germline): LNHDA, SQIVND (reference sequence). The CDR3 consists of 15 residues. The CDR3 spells CASSTRGSSYNEQFF. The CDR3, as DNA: TGTGCCAGTAGTACCCGAGGGAGCTCCTACAATGAGCAGTTCTTC.

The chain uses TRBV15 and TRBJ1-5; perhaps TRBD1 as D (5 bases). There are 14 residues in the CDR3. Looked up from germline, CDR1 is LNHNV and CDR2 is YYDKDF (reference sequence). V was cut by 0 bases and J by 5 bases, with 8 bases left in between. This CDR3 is CATSREGLDQPQHF. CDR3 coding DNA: TGTGCCACCAGCAGAGAGGGACTGGATCAGCCCCAGCATTTT.

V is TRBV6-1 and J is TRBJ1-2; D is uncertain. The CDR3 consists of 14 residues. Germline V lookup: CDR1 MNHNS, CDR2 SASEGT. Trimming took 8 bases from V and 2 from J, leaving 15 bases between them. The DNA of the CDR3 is TGTGCCAGCCCCCATCCGGGGTCCAACTATGGCTACACCTTC. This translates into CASPHPGSNYGYTF.

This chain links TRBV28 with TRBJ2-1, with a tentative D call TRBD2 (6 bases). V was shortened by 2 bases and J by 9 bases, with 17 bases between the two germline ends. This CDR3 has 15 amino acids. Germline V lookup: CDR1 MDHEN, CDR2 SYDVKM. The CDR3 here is CASSLEGGNWGEQFF. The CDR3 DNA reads TGTGCCAGCAGTTTAGAGGGAGGAAACTGGGGTGAGCAGTTCTTC.

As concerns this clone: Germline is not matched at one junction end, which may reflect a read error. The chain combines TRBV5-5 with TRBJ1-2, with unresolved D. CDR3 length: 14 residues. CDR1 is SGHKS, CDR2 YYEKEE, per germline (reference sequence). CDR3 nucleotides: TGTGCCAGCAGCTTGGCCTCGGGCCCCGGAGGCTGGGCCTTC. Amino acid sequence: CASSLASGPGGWAF.

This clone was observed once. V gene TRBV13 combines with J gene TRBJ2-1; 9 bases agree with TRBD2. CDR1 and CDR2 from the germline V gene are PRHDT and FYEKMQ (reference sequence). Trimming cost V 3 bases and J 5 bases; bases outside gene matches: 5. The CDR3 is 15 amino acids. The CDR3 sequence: CASSFSGGGDNEQFF. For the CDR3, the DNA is TGTGCCAGCAGCTTTAGCGGGGGAGGGGACAATGAGCAGTTCTTC. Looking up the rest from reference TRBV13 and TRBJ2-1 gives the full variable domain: AAGVIQSPRHLIKEKRETATLKCYPIPRHDTVYWYQQGPGQDPQFLISFYEKMQSDKGSIPDRFSAQQFSDYHSELNMSSLELGDSALYFCASSFSGGGDNEQFFGPGTRLTVL.

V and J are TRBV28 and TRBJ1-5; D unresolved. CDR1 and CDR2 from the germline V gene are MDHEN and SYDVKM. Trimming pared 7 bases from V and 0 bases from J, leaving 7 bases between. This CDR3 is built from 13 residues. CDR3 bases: TGTGCCAGCACCATCTATAGCAATCAGCCCCAGCATTTT. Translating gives CASTIYSNQPQHF.

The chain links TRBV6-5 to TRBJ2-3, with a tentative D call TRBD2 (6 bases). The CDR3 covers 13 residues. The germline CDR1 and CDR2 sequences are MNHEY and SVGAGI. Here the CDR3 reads CGVAADSPGTQYF. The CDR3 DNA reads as TGTGGGGTAGCGGCAGACTCTCCCGGGACGCAGTATTTT.